Listed below are T cell receptor beta chains from one sample, sequenced in a study of shared clonotypes between healthy human individuals. Some clones are missing from TCRdb's copy, which holds only in-frame ones; the method was immunoSEQ multiplex PCR. The sample includes hundreds of thousands of clones, roughly 97% of them seen just once. Sequencing was carried out using naive CD4+ T cells sorted from blood. The receptors shown here come from a young woman in good health. Both conserved end residues are part of each CDR3.

j_call v_call cdr3_aa
TRBJ1-2 TRBV28 CASSLIPSSYGYTF
TRBJ1-5 TRBV6-1 CASSEHSNQPQHF
TRBJ1-6 TRBV6-5 CATHRASRGESLHF
TRBJ2-7 TRBV6-5 CASSSPDVFPYEQYF
TRBJ2-1 TRBV9 CASSVDSLARNYNEQFF
TRBJ1-1 TRBV9 CATSPNLEGRAEAFF
TRBJ2-5 TRBV30 CAWSYGGETQYF
TRBJ1-5 TRBV28 CASRRGTPRNQPQHF
TRBJ2-1 TRBV30 CAWSVSGSSYNEQFF
TRBJ1-2 TRBV28 CASTNRWGYTF
TRBJ2-5 TRBV10-3 CAISETGAGETQYF
TRBJ2-3 TRBV30 CAWSGITKGPRSDTQYF
TRBJ1-2 TRBV28 CASSSRRPMRPYGYTF
TRBJ2-1 TRBV4-2 CASSQEGADSYNEQFF
TRBJ2-1 TRBV6-4 CASSPLGTINNEQFF
TRBJ1-4 TRBV9 CAGKSGARRYEKLFF
TRBJ2-7 TRBV29-1 CSVEGPTGQNYEQYF
TRBJ2-1 TRBV11-2 CASSWTGDYNEQFF
TRBJ2-5 TRBV5-1 CASSLGTGGMETQYF
TRBJ1-1 TRBV28 CASSLSRGVRGDAFF
TRBJ1-2 TRBV7-7 CASSLPGQGLKAYGYTF
TRBJ2-2 TRBV28 CASSASGSVRELFF
TRBJ2-3 TRBV30 CAWSSRQPPDTQYF
TRBJ2-7 TRBV7-9 CASSPGPFEQYF
TRBJ2-1 TRBV5-1 CASSSGQGVGEQFF
TRBJ1-2 TRBV27 CASSHLQGAYYGYTF
TRBJ1-2 TRBV6-9 CASSWGGDQGADYGYTF
TRBJ1-4 TRBV19 CASTLTGINEKLFF
TRBJ1-2 TRBV6-6 CASSDTGQGLYGYTF
TRBJ1-5 TRBV7-9 CASSFGSNQPQHF
TRBJ1-6 TRBV28 CASINTLGTARSSYNSPLHF
TRBJ1-2 TRBV5-1 CASSIFQGMEGYTF
- TRBV27 CASSATPGGQGLYEQYF
TRBJ1-4 TRBV5-6 CASSPGTVDEKLFF
TRBJ2-1 TRBV6-6 CASSSPGQTGGNEQFF
TRBJ2-3 TRBV12-5 CASGYGLAGGTDTQYF
TRBJ2-2 TRBV5-4 CASSLSASFDTGELFF